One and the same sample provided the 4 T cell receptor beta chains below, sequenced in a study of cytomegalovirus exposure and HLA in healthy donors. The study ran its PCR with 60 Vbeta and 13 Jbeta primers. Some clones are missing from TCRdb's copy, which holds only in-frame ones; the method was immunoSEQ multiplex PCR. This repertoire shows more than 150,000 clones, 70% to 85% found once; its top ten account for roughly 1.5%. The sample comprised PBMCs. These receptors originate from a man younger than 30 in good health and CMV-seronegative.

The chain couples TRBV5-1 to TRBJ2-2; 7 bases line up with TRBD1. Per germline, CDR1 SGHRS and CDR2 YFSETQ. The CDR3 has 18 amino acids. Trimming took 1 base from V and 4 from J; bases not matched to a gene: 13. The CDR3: CASSLLLSGQSGTGELFF. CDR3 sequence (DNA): TGCGCCAGCAGCTTGCTTCTTTCGGGACAGTCGGGCACCGGGGAGCTGTTTTTT.

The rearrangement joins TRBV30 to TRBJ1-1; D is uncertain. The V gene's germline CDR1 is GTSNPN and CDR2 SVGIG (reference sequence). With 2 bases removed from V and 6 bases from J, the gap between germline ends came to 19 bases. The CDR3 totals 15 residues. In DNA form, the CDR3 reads TGTGCCTGGAGTTATAATGGCGGGATGAGCCCTGAAGCTTTCTTT. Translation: CAWSYNGGMSPEAFF.

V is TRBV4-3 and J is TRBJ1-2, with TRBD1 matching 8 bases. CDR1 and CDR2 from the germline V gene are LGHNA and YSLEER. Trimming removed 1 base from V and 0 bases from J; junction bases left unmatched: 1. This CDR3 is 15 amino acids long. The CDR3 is CASSQGTGSNYGYTF. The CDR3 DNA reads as TGCGCCAGCAGCCAAGGGACAGGGTCTAACTATGGCTACACCTTC.

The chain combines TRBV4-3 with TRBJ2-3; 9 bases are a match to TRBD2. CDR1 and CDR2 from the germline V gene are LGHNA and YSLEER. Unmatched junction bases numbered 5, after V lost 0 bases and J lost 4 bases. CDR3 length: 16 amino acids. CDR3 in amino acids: CASSQDRLAGSDTQYF. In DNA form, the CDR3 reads TGCGCCAGCAGCCAAGATCGGCTAGCGGGGTCAGATACGCAGTATTTT.